This is a list of T cell receptor beta chains from one sample in a study of blood T cells in healthy people across ages. One entry per CDR3 protein results from TCRdb running MiXCR on the 5' RACE reads. The table lists some 1.6 million distinct CDR3 sequences, about 35% of them singletons, with 11% in the top ten. The sequenced material came from blood. These receptors were obtained from a young woman in good health. Each CDR3 is given with its conserved first and last residue. The order of the fields is D gene, clone size, J gene, CDR3 length, V gene, CDR3 protein, CDR3 DNA. D genes are given only for firm matches. Rows give clone size only sometimes, using once, few, many, or a class for an expanded clone.

TRBD2	-	TRBJ2-5	17	TRBV5-6	CASSSTTSGGAEETQYF	TGTGCCAGCAGCTCCACTACTAGCGGGGGGGCCGAAGAGACCCAGTATTTC
-	-	TRBJ2-1	14	TRBV2	CASRLGGNGNEQFF	TGTGCCAGCAGGCTGGGCGGGAATGGAAATGAGCAGTTCTTC
-	once	TRBJ1-1	15	TRBV4-1	CASSHVTTGNTEAFF	TGCGCCAGCAGCCACGTGACTACGGGGAACACTGAAGCTTTCTTT
TRBD1	few	TRBJ2-3	13	TRBV7-3	CASSNQGVDTQYF	TGTGCCAGCAGCAACCAGGGGGTAGATACGCAGTATTTT
-	-	TRBJ2-5	12	TRBV3-1	CASSQQRGEQYF	TGTGCCAGCAGCCAACAGCGCGGAGAGCAGTACTTC
-	-	TRBJ2-3	15	TRBV20-1	CSAPWLAPSTGTQYF	TGCAGTGCTCCTTGGCTAGCGCCGAGCACAGGTACGCAGTATTTT
TRBD2	-	TRBJ2-7	13	TRBV20-1	CSEGGGGKHEQYF	TGCAGTGAAGGTGGCGGGGGTAAGCATGAGCAGTACTTC
-	-	TRBJ2-2	14	TRBV29-1	CSAGTGWDTGELFF	TGCAGCGCTGGTACGGGGTGGGACACCGGGGAGCTGTTTTTT
-	-	TRBJ2-6	18	TRBV13	CASSLGGRRTAGANVLTF	TGTGCCAGCAGCTTAGGGGGACGGCGTACAGCTGGGGCCAACGTCCTGACTTTC
-	-	TRBJ2-3	15	TRBV13	CASSLEPLSTDTQYF	TGTGCCAGCAGCTTAGAACCGCTAAGCACAGATACGCAGTATTTT
-	-	TRBJ2-7	15	TRBV2	CASSPDASGYHEQYF	TGTGCCAGCAGCCCGGACGCCTCGGGGTACCACGAGCAGTACTTC
-	few	TRBJ1-1	13	TRBV29-1	CSATTGGSTEAFF	TGCAGCGCGACAACTGGGGGTAGTACTGAAGCTTTCTTT
TRBD2	-	TRBJ2-3	17	TRBV12-3/TRBV12-4	CASSSGTSGGSADTQYF	TGTGCCAGCAGTTCCGGGACTAGCGGGGGTAGCGCAGATACGCAGTATTTT
TRBD2	-	TRBJ2-1	14	TRBV20-1	CSASSGRKINEQFF	TGCAGTGCCTCTAGCGGGAGGAAAATCAATGAGCAGTTCTTC
TRBD1	-	TRBJ1-5	17	TRBV4-1	CASSPTGGSGRNQPQHF	TGCGCCAGCAGCCCAACAGGGGGGAGTGGGCGCAATCAGCCCCAGCATTTT
-	few	TRBJ2-3	16	TRBV7-9	CASSLDPGQGKDTQYF	TGTGCCAGCAGCTTAGATCCGGGGCAGGGGAAAGATACGCAGTATTTT
TRBD2	-	TRBJ2-7	15	TRBV27	CASRPSGRRNYEQYF	TGTGCCAGCAGACCTAGCGGGAGGAGAAACTACGAGCAGTACTTC
-	few	TRBJ2-3	16	TRBV7-9	CASSIAGPYGADTQYF	TGTGCCAGCAGCATCGCCGGGCCCTACGGGGCAGATACGCAGTATTTT
-	-	TRBJ2-1	14	TRBV7-3	CASSLTPRYNEQFF	TGTGCCAGCAGCTTAACCCCCCGCTACAATGAGCAGTTCTTC
TRBD2	few	TRBJ2-1	15	TRBV2	CASSPFAGLAGEQFF	TGTGCCAGCAGTCCTTTTGCGGGACTAGCGGGTGAGCAGTTCTTC
-	few	TRBJ2-3	16	TRBV18	CASSPTSSPTTDTQYF	TGTGCCAGCTCACCAACCTCTAGCCCTACCACAGATACGCAGTATTTT
-	few	TRBJ1-1	13	TRBV9	CASSVLVNTEAFF	TGTGCCAGCAGCGTACTCGTGAACACTGAAGCTTTCTTT
TRBD2	-	TRBJ2-7	15	TRBV27	CASSTLAERSYEQYF	TGTGCCAGCAGTACTCTAGCGGAGAGGTCCTACGAGCAGTACTTC
-	-	TRBJ2-6	20	TRBV7-9	CASSLRLGQESISGANVLTF	TGTGCCAGCAGCTTAAGGCTGGGGCAGGAAAGTATCTCTGGGGCCAACGTCCTGACTTTC
-	many	TRBJ1-2	12	TRBV5-1	CASTGTEDGYTF	TGCGCCAGCACCGGGACGGAGGACGGCTACACCTTC
-	-	TRBJ2-7	14	TRBV7-9	CASSSPTTTYEQYF	TGTGCCAGCAGCTCCCCGACCACGACCTACGAGCAGTACTTC
-	-	TRBJ2-2	14	TRBV12-3/TRBV12-4	CASRPREAAGELFF	TGTGCCAGCAGACCCAGAGAAGCTGCCGGGGAGCTGTTTTTT
-	few	TRBJ2-3	15	TRBV11-2	CASSLETVYADTQYF	TGTGCCAGCAGCTTAGAGACAGTTTATGCGGATACGCAGTATTTT
-	many	TRBJ2-3	14	TRBV6-2/TRBV6-3	CASSYDGLADTQYF	TGTGCCAGCAGTTACGACGGTTTGGCAGATACGCAGTATTTT
-	-	TRBJ2-1	15	TRBV4-1	CASSQVGGTYNEQFF	TGCGCCAGCAGCCAGGTTGGGGGGACCTACAATGAGCAGTTCTTC
-	-	TRBJ1-5	14	TRBV12-3/TRBV12-4	CASSLRTFSQPQHF	TGTGCCAGCAGTTTACGGACTTTTTCCCAGCCCCAGCATTTT
-	few	TRBJ2-7	16	TRBV27	CASSLLSWGTIYEQYF	TGTGCCAGCAGTTTACTGTCTTGGGGGACGATCTACGAGCAGTACTTC
TRBD1	few	TRBJ2-7	15	TRBV25-1	CASSRIRDRGLEQYF	TGTGCCAGCAGTAGAATCCGGGACAGGGGGCTCGAGCAGTACTTC
-	-	TRBJ2-2	18	TRBV4-1	CASSPSAGVPRNTGELFF	TGCGCCAGCAGCCCATCCGCGGGCGTCCCAAGAAACACCGGGGAGCTGTTTTTT
-	-	TRBJ2-5	18	TRBV4-1	CASSQEPLPAGIEETQYF	TGCGCCAGCAGCCAAGAACCTCTGCCAGCAGGGATCGAAGAGACCCAGTACTTC
TRBD1	few	TRBJ2-7	14	TRBV20-1	CSARGQGSSYEQYF	TGCAGTGCTAGGGGACAGGGGAGCTCCTACGAGCAGTACTTC
-	many	TRBJ1-2	14	TRBV10-3	CAIGDLGANYGYTF	TGTGCCATAGGGGACCTTGGCGCAAACTATGGCTACACCTTC
-	-	TRBJ2-3	16	TRBV7-3	CASSSSPAKRRDTQYF	TGTGCCAGCAGCTCGTCTCCGGCCAAGCGGAGGGATACGCAGTATTTT
-	-	TRBJ1-5	14	TRBV20-1	CSVRDTYSNQPQHF	TGCAGTGTACGGGACACTTATAGCAATCAGCCCCAGCATTTT